Described below is a single T cell receptor beta chain sequence and its context. Produced via immunoSEQ multiplex PCR; TCRdb's table is partial and in-frame only. This table holds about 92,000 clones, about 94% found once. This sample is drawn from a study of T cell changes during pregnancy in multiple sclerosis. After removal of 10 bases from V and 5 bases from J, the junction contained 5 bases not matched to a gene. The CDR3 is made up of 14 amino acids. CDR1 is MNHEY, CDR2 SVGAGI, per germline. The sequenced sample was peripheral blood, obtained in the third trimester of pregnancy. This sequence was found in a female donor with multiple sclerosis, enrolled in a pregnancy study. This chain connects TRBV6-5 to TRBJ2-3; 14 bases are a match to TRBD2. The CDR3 sequence is CATGLAGVVDTQYF. CDR3 DNA: TGTGCCACGGGACTAGCGGGAGTTGTAGATACGCAGTATTTT.